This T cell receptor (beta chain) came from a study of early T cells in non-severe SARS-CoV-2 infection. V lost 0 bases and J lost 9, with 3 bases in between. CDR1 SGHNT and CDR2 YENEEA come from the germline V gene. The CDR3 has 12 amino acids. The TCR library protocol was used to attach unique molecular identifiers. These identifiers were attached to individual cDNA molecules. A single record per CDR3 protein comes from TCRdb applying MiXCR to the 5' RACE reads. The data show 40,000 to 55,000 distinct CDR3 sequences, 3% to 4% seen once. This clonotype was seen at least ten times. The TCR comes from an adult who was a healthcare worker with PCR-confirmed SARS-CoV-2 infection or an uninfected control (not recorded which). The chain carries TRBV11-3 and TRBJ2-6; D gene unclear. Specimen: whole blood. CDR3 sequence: CASSLDYNVLTF. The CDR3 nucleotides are TGTGCCAGCAGCTTAGATTACAACGTCCTGACTTTC.